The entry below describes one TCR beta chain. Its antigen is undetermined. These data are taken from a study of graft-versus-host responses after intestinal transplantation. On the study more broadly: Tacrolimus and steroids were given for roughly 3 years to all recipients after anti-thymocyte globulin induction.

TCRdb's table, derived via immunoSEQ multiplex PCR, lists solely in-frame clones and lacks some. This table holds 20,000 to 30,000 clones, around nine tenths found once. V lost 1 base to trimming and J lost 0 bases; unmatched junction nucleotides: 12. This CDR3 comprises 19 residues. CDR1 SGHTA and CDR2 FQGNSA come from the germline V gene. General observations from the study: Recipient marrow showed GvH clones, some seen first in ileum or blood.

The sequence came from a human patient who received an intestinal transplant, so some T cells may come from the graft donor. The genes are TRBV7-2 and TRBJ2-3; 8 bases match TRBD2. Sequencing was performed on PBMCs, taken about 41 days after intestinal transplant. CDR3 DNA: TGTGCCAGCAGCTTAGGCTTGGGGTGGACTAGCCTTAGCACAGATACGCAGTATTTT. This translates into CASSLGLGWTSLSTDTQYF.